This T cell receptor (beta chain) was observed in a study of shared clonotypes between healthy human individuals. Study-level points and caveats: Non-shared clonotypes were found to have lower generation probabilities than the clonotypes that were shared by all four of the sorted-subset donors. For naive CD4 cells, around 5% of clonotypes were shared across several donors.

Here immunoSEQ multiplex PCR was the method, and the copy in TCRdb shows in-frame clones only, minus some. The sample lists under 1,100,000 clones, 70% to 80% occurring once. The germline gives CDR1 SNHLY, CDR2 FYNNEI. This CDR3 has 18 residues. V was trimmed by 3 bases and J by 7 bases, leaving 27 bases between them. Note on this clone: The antigen remains unidentified.

J is TRBJ2-5 and V is TRBV2; D is possibly TRBD2 (6 bases). The sequence was collected from a man aged 18-30 years in good health. Some clones in this sample may be carry-over from other donors' samples. Material for sequencing was memory CD4+ T cells from PBMCs. Regarding subset: CD45RA-negative fraction. CDR3 sequence reads: CASSDDTPGRWEAGTQYF. The DNA for the CDR3 is TGTGCCAGCAGTGACGATACCCCAGGGAGGTGGGAGGCTGGGACCCAGTACTTC.